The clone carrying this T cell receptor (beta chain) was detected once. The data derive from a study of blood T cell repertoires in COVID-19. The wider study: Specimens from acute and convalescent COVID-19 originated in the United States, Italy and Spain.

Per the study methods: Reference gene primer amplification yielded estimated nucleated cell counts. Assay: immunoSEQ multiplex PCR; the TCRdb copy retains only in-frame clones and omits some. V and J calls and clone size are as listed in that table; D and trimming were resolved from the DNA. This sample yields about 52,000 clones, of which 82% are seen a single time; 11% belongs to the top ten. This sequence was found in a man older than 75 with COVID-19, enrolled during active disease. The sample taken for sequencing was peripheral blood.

CDR3 coding DNA: TGCAGCGTTCCGACAGGGGGCTCGGGCACAGATACGCAGTATTTT. It yields the protein CSVPTGGSGTDTQYF. The chain recombines TRBV29-1 with TRBJ2-3, with 10 positions matching TRBD1. There are 15 residues in the CDR3. V lost 5 bases, J lost 1 base, and 6 bases stayed unmatched. The germline CDR1 and CDR2 sequences are SQVTM and ANQGSEA.